This TCR beta chain stems from a study of blood T cell repertoires in COVID-19 (dated by TCRdb to 2018 to 2020). Study-wide context: Collaborator samples came from the United States, Italy and Spain and covered acute and convalescent phases of COVID-19. The prospective study material was composed of cDNA or gDNA derived from T cells, B-cell-depleted T cells, or PBMCs. The dataset comprised deeply sampled blood TCRbeta repertoires from subjects exposed to, actively infected with, or recovered from COVID-19. The repertoires were released in a freely available public database intended as a resource for research on the immune response to SARS-CoV-2. The samples were drawn from the first 160 participants of the ongoing ImmuneRACE study and from roughly 1,300 subjects provided by 6 global collaborators. Sample metadata almost always included a de-identified subject ID, COVID-19 status, age in years and sex. Where available, HLA class I and class II types were taken from metadata supplied by the sample provider and were not determined by assay-based typing.

One collaborating source in Seattle enrolled patients during active infection and followed them longitudinally through the course of disease. The collaborating institutions used their own protocols to collect whole blood in K2EDTA tubes. Collaborator samples were shipped for TCRbeta analysis as frozen whole blood, isolated PBMCs, or DNA extracted from either sample type. Compared with germline, V lacks 1 base and J lacks 6 bases; bases without a gene match: 5. The CDR3 has 15 amino acids, counting the end cysteine and phenylalanine. This entry keeps only the CDR3 DNA: 45 bases, framed from base 1. CDR1 SSHAT and CDR2 FNYEAQ were looked up in the germline V gene (reference sequence). Beyond this particular receptor, the publication reports: Clinical and demographic metadata were provided uncurated, with the amount varying by source and participant.

TCRbeta CDR3 regions were amplified from genomic DNA by means of the immunoSEQ Assay, a bias-controlled multiplex PCR. Processing in the source paper ran as follows. Within the assay, amplification of reference gene primers was used to estimate how many nucleated cells each sample contained. To quantify the absolute abundance of each unique TCRbeta CDR3 rearrangement, sequence reads were collapsed and filtered. For each sample, productive Simpson clonality was calculated as the square root of Simpson's diversity index across productive rearrangements. TCRdb carries this immuneACCESS record with in-frame sequences only. Its versions omit some clonotypes, under half of them owing to an unresolved V gene in the studies checked, with the rest unexplained. V and J calls and clone size are as listed in that table; D and trimming were resolved from the DNA. The sample data list about 330,000 clones, and about 87% of these were observed just once. In total, the top ten clones hold more than 7.5% of the sample.

As to this clone: Its antigen target is currently unknown. The input lacks base qualities; no much larger clone sits a single base away.

Recombination linked TRBV7-7 to TRBJ2-1, and 8 bases in between align with TRBD2. This sequence originates from a man aged 25 to 40 with COVID-19, enrolled during active disease. The sample comprised peripheral blood. The encoded CDR3 is CASSLGLAPSNEQFF. The nucleotide sequence reads as follows: TGTGCCAGCAGCTTAGGACTAGCGCCTTCCAATGAGCAGTTCTTC.